The 22 T cell receptor beta chains in this list originate from one sample, sequenced in a study of shared clonotypes between healthy human individuals. This table comes from immunoSEQ multiplex PCR, and its TCRdb copy is limited to in-frame clones, with some not included. The sample yields roughly 500,000 clones, less than 96% seen once. What was sequenced was naive CD4+ T cells sorted from blood. The sample's subset: CD45RA+ positively selected. Receptors were obtained from a woman between 25 and 40 years old in good health.

The chain is built from TRBV4-1 and TRBJ2-3, with D unclear. Trimming removed 4 bases from V and 3 bases from J, with 11 bases in between. Per germline, CDR1 MGHRA and CDR2 YSYEKL. There are 14 residues in the CDR3. CDR3: CASSLSRRTDTQYF. CDR3 coding DNA: TGCGCCAGCAGCCTATCACGAAGGACAGATACGCAGTATTTT.

Of note for this clone: The sample holds other DNA sequences that translate to the same CDR3. The chain carries TRBV19 and TRBJ2-3; 7 bases are shared with TRBD2. Losses at the gene ends were 3 bases for V and 0 bases for J; bases not matched to a gene: 0. Germline loops: CDR1 LNHDA, CDR2 SQIVND (reference sequence). The CDR3 runs 14 residues. For the CDR3, the DNA is TGTGCCAGTAGTATGGGAGGGAGCACAGATACGCAGTATTTT. Encoded protein: CASSMGGSTDTQYF.

The CDR3 DNA is TGTGCCAGCAGTTTGGGCAAGGGGACAGGCGGGAACATTCAGTACTTC. This translates into CASSLGKGTGGNIQYF. V and J are TRBV28 and TRBJ2-4, with 8 bases lining up with TRBD1. V dropped 3 bases and J dropped 7; count of bases not matched to a gene: 11. In germline, CDR1 is MDHEN, CDR2 SYDVKM. CDR3 length: 16 residues.

The V gene is TRBV28, the J gene TRBJ2-7; TRBD2 agrees at 9 bases. Germline assignment: CDR1 MDHEN and CDR2 SYDVKM. V lost 3 bases, J lost 5 bases, and 14 bases stayed unmatched. CDR3 length equals 17 residues. The CDR3 coding sequence is TGTGCCAGCAGTTTGGTGGCAGGGCAGCTAGCGGGGCACGAGCAGTACTTC. This encodes CASSLVAGQLAGHEQYF.

This chain links TRBV18 with TRBJ1-1; D remains ambiguous. V dropped 3 bases and J dropped 6 bases, with 14 bases sitting between them. Per germline, CDR1 KGHSH and CDR2 LQKENI. The CDR3 has 14 residues. This CDR3 is CASSPLLPISEAFF. The CDR3 DNA reads as TGTGCCAGCTCACCGCTGCTCCCGATTTCTGAAGCTTTCTTT.

The chain uses TRBV27 and TRBJ2-7; D assignment may be TRBD1 or TRBD2 (5 bases each). Looked up from germline, CDR1 is MNHEY and CDR2 is SMNVEV (reference sequence). Trimming took off 6 bases at V and 6 bases at J, with 12 bases between the two ends. CDR3 length: 12 residues. CDR3 sequence (DNA): TGTGCCAGCAGCCCTGGGGCGGGCGAGCAGTACTTC. Amino acid sequence: CASSPGAGEQYF.

The J gene is TRBJ2-1, the V gene TRBV9, with unresolved D. V was trimmed by 0 bases and J by 4 bases, leaving 14 bases between them. There are 16 residues in the CDR3. Germline V gene data show CDR1 as SGDLS and CDR2 as YYNGEE. The CDR3 sequence: CASSVADAALYNEQFF. CDR3 bases: TGTGCCAGCAGCGTAGCTGACGCGGCGCTATACAATGAGCAGTTCTTC.

The V and J genes are TRBV29-1 and TRBJ2-5, with D possibly matching TRBD2 (6 bases). V lost 5 bases, J lost 2 bases, and 24 bases lay in between. The V gene's germline CDR1 is SQVTM and CDR2 ANQGSEA. This CDR3 spans 17 amino acids. DNA of the CDR3: TGCAGCGTTACCCCGGGACTCCGAGGGGCATTTCAAGAGACCCAGTACTTC. Translating it yields CSVTPGLRGAFQETQYF.

DNA of the CDR3: TGTGCCAGCAGCCCACAGGGGGCAGGGGAGACCCAGTACTTC. The encoded protein is CASSPQGAGETQYF. The chain carries TRBV11-3 and TRBJ2-5; the match to TRBD1 covers 9 bases. Germline CDR1 reads SGHNT; CDR2 reads YENEEA. The junction had 6 bases not matched to a gene; V was cut back by 5 bases and J by 5 bases. There are 14 residues in the CDR3.

The chain is built from TRBV19 and TRBJ2-7; D call uncertain. The CDR3 consists of 13 residues. CDR1 and CDR2 (germline): LNHDA, SQIVND (reference sequence). V was cut by 4 bases and J by 5 bases, with 12 bases left in between. The CDR3 DNA reads as TGTGCCAGTAGTAACAGCCTAGGGAACGAGCAGTACTTC. Amino acids: CASSNSLGNEQYF. Full variable domain (missing parts from reference TRBV19 and TRBJ2-7): DGGITQSPKYLFRKEGQNVTLSCEQNLNHDAMYWYRQDPGQGLRLIYYSQIVNDFQKGDIAEGYSVSREKKESFPLTVTSAQKNPTAFYLCASSNSLGNEQYFGPGTRLTVT.

This clone was recorded only once. The chain joins TRBV6-6 to TRBJ1-2; 7 bases fit TRBD1. The CDR3 consists of 15 residues. V lost 5 bases, J lost 5 bases, and 11 bases stayed unmatched. CDR1 is MNHNY and CDR2 is SVGAGI in the germline V gene (reference sequence). In nucleotides, the CDR3 is TGTGCCAGCAGTCTTCATCGACAGGGACCATATGGCTACACCTTC. It encodes CASSLHRQGPYGYTF.

This clone was detected once. The CDR3 DNA follows: TGTGCCAGCTCACTAATGGGATTAGGGGCCTACGAGCAGTACTTC. Protein: CASSLMGLGAYEQYF. The chain links TRBV18 to TRBJ2-7; D possibly corresponds to TRBD1 (5 bases). From germline, CDR1 is KGHSH and CDR2 LQKENI. Trimming took 4 bases from V and 2 from J, leaving 15 bases between them. CDR3 length: 15 residues.

The genes are TRBV9 and TRBJ2-2; 10 nucleotides agree with TRBD2. Germline V CDR1 and CDR2: SGDLS, YYNGEE. V shed 0 bases and J 9 bases; nucleotides not matched to a gene: 5. This CDR3 has 15 amino acids. CDR3 protein: CASSVEGTSVRELFF. The CDR3 DNA sequence: TGTGCCAGCAGCGTAGAGGGGACTAGCGTCAGGGAGCTGTTTTTT.

The chain is built from TRBV6-1 and TRBJ1-1; a weak D match, TRBD1 (5 bases). Germline V gene lookup returns CDR1 MNHNS and CDR2 SASEGT. Trimming removed 1 base from V and 2 bases from J, with 14 bases in between. The CDR3 has 16 amino acids. The CDR3 coding sequence is TGTGCCAGCAGTGAAGGGAAGGGGTTGATTAACACTGAAGCTTTCTTT. Its translation is CASSEGKGLINTEAFF.

This clone showed up just once. This sequence joins TRBV2 and TRBJ1-3; the D is unclear. V gave up 4 bases and J gave up 4 bases, with 20 bases separating them. Germline assignment: CDR1 SNHLY and CDR2 FYNNEI. CDR3 size: 17 residues. The CDR3 sequence is CASSASEILSWGNTIYF. The CDR3 DNA reads TGTGCCAGCAGTGCCTCGGAAATACTCTCGTGGGGAAACACCATATATTTT.

In the case of this clone: The same CDR3 is also encoded by other DNA sequences in this sample. The rearrangement uses TRBV18 and TRBJ2-5, with TRBD2 matching 11 bases. The CDR3 is 16 amino acids. J gave up 1 base and V 3 bases, and 4 bases lay outside the gene matches. Per germline, CDR1 KGHSH and CDR2 LQKENI. The CDR3 spells CASSPRTSGGQETQYF. The CDR3 DNA reads as TGTGCCAGCTCACCCCGAACTAGCGGGGGCCAAGAGACCCAGTACTTC.

The gene calls are TRBV2 and TRBJ1-3; D uncertain. The germline gives CDR1 SNHLY, CDR2 FYNNEI. Trimming pared 3 bases from V and 1 base from J, leaving 10 bases between. The CDR3 totals 15 residues. The CDR3 nucleotides are TGTGCCAGCAGTGACGGATGGAAATCTGGAAACACCATATATTTT. Amino acid sequence: CASSDGWKSGNTIYF.

This clone was seen a single time. The chain employs TRBV5-6 and TRBJ1-2, with TRBD1 as a possible D gene (6 bases). V lost 5 bases and J 1 base, leaving 15 bases between the germline ends. The CDR3 runs to 15 residues. Per the germline V gene, CDR1 is SGHDT and CDR2 is YYEEEE. The CDR3 DNA reads TGTGCCAGCAGGCCCGGGGGCTTCGGTAACTATGGCTACACCTTC. Protein sequence: CASRPGGFGNYGYTF.

This clone has only one observation. The chain uses TRBV2 and TRBJ1-2; D remains ambiguous. Germline loops: CDR1 SNHLY, CDR2 FYNNEI. V was pared by 6 bases and J by 8 bases, with 13 bases between. The CDR3 has 12 residues. The CDR3 sequence: CASSGVSEGYTF. Here the CDR3 DNA reads TGTGCCAGCAGCGGGGTCTCGGAGGGCTACACCTTC.

This chain uses TRBV27 with TRBJ2-3, with 8 bases matching TRBD2. The junction had 4 bases not matched to a gene; V was cut back by 5 bases and J by 3 bases. Germline V gene sequence: CDR1 MNHEY, CDR2 SMNVEV (reference sequence). CDR3 size: 14 residues. The DNA for the CDR3 is TGTGCCAGCAGTAGCGGACTAGCAACAGATACGCAGTATTTT. The encoded protein is CASSSGLATDTQYF.

The rearrangement links TRBV19 to TRBJ2-7; 8 bases line up with TRBD1. The CDR3 consists of 14 residues. In germline, CDR1 is LNHDA, CDR2 SQIVND (reference sequence). J gave up 4 bases and V 3 bases, and 5 bases lay outside the gene matches. The CDR3: CASSIRGRLYEQYF. DNA of the CDR3: TGTGCCAGTAGTATCAGGGGGCGACTTTACGAGCAGTACTTC.

This chain connects TRBV5-1 to TRBJ2-1; TRBD1 might be the D (5 bases). The CDR3 covers 14 residues. V was cut by 4 bases and J by 5 bases, with 13 bases left in between. CDR1 is SGHRS and CDR2 is YFSETQ in the germline V gene. CDR3 loop: CASSIDRSNNEQFF. The CDR3 nucleotides are TGCGCCAGCAGCATCGACAGATCTAACAATGAGCAGTTCTTC.